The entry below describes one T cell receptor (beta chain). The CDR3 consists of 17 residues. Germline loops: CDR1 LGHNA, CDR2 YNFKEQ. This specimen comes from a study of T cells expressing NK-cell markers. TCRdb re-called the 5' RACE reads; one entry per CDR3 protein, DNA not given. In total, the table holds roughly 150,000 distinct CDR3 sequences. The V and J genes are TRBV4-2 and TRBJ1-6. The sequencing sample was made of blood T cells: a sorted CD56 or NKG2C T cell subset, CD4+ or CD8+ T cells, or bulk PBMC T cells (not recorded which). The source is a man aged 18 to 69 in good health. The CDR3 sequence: CASSQDSAWSYNSPLHF.